One T cell receptor (beta chain) is described in this entry. Trimming removed 3 bases from V and 0 bases from J; junction bases left unmatched: 5. CDR3 length: 17 amino acids. Germline V gene sequence: CDR1 MGHRA, CDR2 YSYEKL. This entry belongs to a study of blood T cell repertoires in COVID-19. Across the study: From T cells, B-cell-depleted T cells, or PBMCs came the material, which was cDNA or gDNA.

Assay: immunoSEQ multiplex PCR; the TCRdb copy retains only in-frame clones and omits some. The profile shows around 240,000 clones, approximately 84% of them singletons. The J gene is TRBJ1-3, the V gene TRBV4-1, with 10 bases identical to TRBD1. Material: peripheral blood. This TCR was recovered from a man aged 40-50 years with acute or convalescent COVID-19. The CDR3 is CASSQPGQGTSGNTIYF. Written as DNA, the CDR3 is TGCGCCAGCAGCCAGCCGGGACAGGGGACCTCTGGAAACACCATATATTTT.